Below, 8 T cell receptor beta chains from the same sample are listed, as sequenced in a study of blood T cell repertoires in COVID-19. TCRdb's table, derived via immunoSEQ multiplex PCR, lists solely in-frame clones and lacks some. Of some 130,000 clones listed, roughly three quarters are singletons. Sequenced: peripheral blood. These receptors all come from a woman in her 70s with acute or convalescent COVID-19.

Regarding this clone: Distinct nucleotide sequences in the sample also encode this CDR3. The rearrangement joins TRBV29-1 to TRBJ2-5; 11 nucleotides line up with TRBD2. The germline gives CDR1 SQVTM, CDR2 ANQGSEA. This CDR3 spans 16 amino acids. Trimming cost V 3 bases and J 2 bases; bases outside gene matches: 8. CDR3 coding DNA: TGCAGCGTTGATGGGCTAGCGGGAGGACCTCAAGAGACCCAGTACTTC. Its translation: CSVDGLAGGPQETQYF.

This clone occurred a few times. The chain employs TRBV2 and TRBJ2-2, with 9 bases aligning to TRBD1. The V gene end was trimmed by 2 bases and the J gene end by 4 bases; junction bases not matched to a gene: 8. The CDR3 covers 17 residues. In germline, CDR1 is SNHLY, CDR2 FYNNEI. The CDR3 reads CASSEPWDRVVTGELFF. The CDR3 DNA sequence: TGTGCCAGCAGTGAACCCTGGGACAGGGTCGTCACCGGGGAGCTGTTTTTT.

The chain carries TRBV28 and TRBJ2-1, with a weak D call TRBD1 (6 bases). Trimming cost V 5 bases and J 2 bases, with 16 bases left between them. The CDR3 runs to 16 residues. Germline CDR1 is MDHEN and CDR2 is SYDVKM. CDR3 DNA: TGTGCCAGCAGTCCGCACAGGGTTATCGCCTACAATGAGCAGTTCTTC. This sequence encodes CASSPHRVIAYNEQFF.

This clone was seen a few times. Distinct nucleotide sequences in the sample also encode this CDR3. The chain combines TRBV9 with TRBJ1-3, with 9 bases lining up with TRBD1. The CDR3 contains 14 residues. Trimming cost V 3 bases and J 2 bases; bases outside gene matches: 0. CDR1 SGDLS and CDR2 YYNGEE come from the germline V gene. The CDR3 DNA sequence: TGTGCCAGCAGCGGGGACAGGGCTGGAAACACCATATATTTT. It specifies CASSGDRAGNTIYF. Variable domain in full (rest from reference TRBV9 and TRBJ1-3): DSGVTQTPKHLITATGQRVTLRCSPRSGDLSVYWYQQSLDQGLQFLIQYYNGEERAKGNILERFSAQQFPDLHSELNLSSLELGDSALYFCASSGDRAGNTIYFGEGSWLTVV.

This clone was observed a few times. The chain uses TRBV11-3 and TRBJ2-3; D gene ambiguous. Between the trimmed V and J ends, which lost 1 base and 0 bases, there was a span of 8 bases. The CDR3 spans 15 residues. Germline loops: CDR1 SGHNT, CDR2 YENEEA. The CDR3 bases are TGTGCCAGCAGCTTAGGCGGTTCTAGCACAGATACGCAGTATTTT. This sequence encodes CASSLGGSSTDTQYF.

V usage is TRBV6-1 and J usage is TRBJ2-7; possibly TRBD2 for D (6 bases). The CDR3 length is 14 residues. V gave up 1 base and J gave up 0 bases, with 7 bases separating them. The germline V gene encodes CDR1 MNHNS and CDR2 SASEGT. In nucleotides, the CDR3 is TGTGCCAGCAGTGAAGTCGGGAGCTCCTACGAGCAGTACTTC. It specifies CASSEVGSSYEQYF.

The gene calls are TRBV15 and TRBJ2-1, with 9 bases lining up with TRBD2. Germline trimming cut 3 bases from V and 7 bases from J; bases unmatched to any gene: 4. The germline CDR1 and CDR2 sequences are LNHNV and YYDKDF (reference sequence). This CDR3 has 14 amino acids. CDR3 residues: CATSSSGRVNEQFF. The CDR3 DNA follows: TGTGCCACCAGCAGTAGCGGGAGAGTAAATGAGCAGTTCTTC.

This clone was recorded a few times. The chain has TRBV7-2 and TRBJ2-1; a possible D gene is TRBD2 (6 bases). The CDR3 extends over 15 amino acids. The V and J ends lost 3 bases and 2 bases respectively, with 11 bases between them. The germline CDR1 and CDR2 sequences are SGHTA and FQGNSA. CDR3 region: CASSFAGGPYNEQFF. The CDR3 DNA is TGTGCCAGCAGCTTTGCCGGGGGTCCCTACAATGAGCAGTTCTTC.